The clone carrying this T cell receptor beta chain came up many times. What it recognizes is unknown. MiXCR, run by TCRdb on the multiplex PCR reads, gives a single entry per CDR3 protein. Here the sample spans some 140,000 distinct CDR3 sequences, 21% being singletons. Axillary draining lymph nodes of breast cancer patients supplied the node samples. The data were obtained in a study of breast tumors, draining lymph nodes, adjacent tissues. Study-wide points: Data only fit, rather than demonstrated, lymph node origin of most tumor T cells. Tumor repertoires ranked between lymph nodes and nontumor tissue in diversity, with V and J gene preferences. Tumor and nontumor repertoires were significantly more similar in luminal-like than in basal-like breast cancer. Most tumor T cells seemingly derive from lymph node, then expand in tumor.

This CDR3 is built from 14 residues. In germline, CDR1 is WNHNN, CDR2 SYGVQD (reference sequence). Trimming took 5 bases from V and 9 from J; bases not matched to a gene: 7. The receptor was isolated from a female donor with breast cancer. Some clones in this sample may be carry-over from other donors' samples. This chain uses TRBV10-1 with TRBJ2-1; 10 nucleotides agree with TRBD1. What was sequenced was axillary lymph node tissue. As DNA, the CDR3 is TGCGCCAGCAGTTCGACAGGGGGCCCCTCTGAGCAGTTCTTC. Its protein is CASSSTGGPSEQFF.